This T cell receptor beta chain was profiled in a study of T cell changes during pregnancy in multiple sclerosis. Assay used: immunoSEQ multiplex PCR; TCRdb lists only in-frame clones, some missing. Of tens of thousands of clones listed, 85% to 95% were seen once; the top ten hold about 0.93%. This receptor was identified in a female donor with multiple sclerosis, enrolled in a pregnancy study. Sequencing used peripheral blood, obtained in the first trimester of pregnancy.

The CDR3 region has the DNA TGTGCCAGCAGCGCTCGACAGGGGAATGAGCAGTTCTTC. Translation: CASSARQGNEQFF. The chain has TRBV2 and TRBJ2-1; 8 positions match TRBD1. V gave up 6 bases and J gave up 7 bases; unmatched junction bases: 5. The germline V gene encodes CDR1 SNHLY and CDR2 FYNNEI. This CDR3 is 13 amino acids long.